Given below is one T cell receptor beta chain in context. Its antigen is unidentified. Looked up from germline, CDR1 is MNHEY and CDR2 is SMNVEV (reference sequence). The germline V and J ends were trimmed by 5 bases and 0 bases, with 23 bases remaining between them. CDR3 length equals 18 residues. These data are taken from a study of blood T cells in healthy people across ages. Each of the donors had 8 to 10 milliliters of peripheral blood drawn into EDTA-treated Vacutainer tubes. Study-wide points: Bulk PBMC profiling left naive and antigen-experienced comparisons inconclusive. Older individuals had lower TCR beta diversity per million T cells (the decline was roughly linear).

Next came a second PCR, run for roughly 6 to 11 cycles, which used a sample-barcoded 5' primer along with a J-beta primer mix. There were at least 3 million CDR3-containing paired-end reads obtained from each sample. One entry per CDR3 protein results from TCRdb running MiXCR on the 5' RACE reads. The data show over a million distinct CDR3 sequences, around 55% seen once. The receptor was isolated from a man aged 18 to 29 in good health. The chain joins TRBV27 to TRBJ2-7; D might be TRBD1 or TRBD2, each matching 5 bases. The specimen sequenced was blood. This CDR3 is CASSPDGAYQQSSYEQYF. The CDR3 DNA sequence: TGTGCCAGCAGTCCGGACGGGGCGTACCAACAGAGCTCCTACGAGCAGTACTTC.